This T cell receptor (beta chain) is from a study of human T cells and chemical hapten exposure. Study-level information: Donors were sensitized with 2% DPC on the upper inner arm. Study-wide findings and caveats: Those TCRs sitting above 1 in 1000 frequency stayed the same with DPC sensitization.

TCRdb processed the RACE reads anew with MiXCR; each CDR3 protein has one entry. Of approximately 370,000 distinct CDR3 sequences listed, around 5.5% are singletons. Time point of the sample: pre-sensitization, week 0. Treatment noted: therapeutic diphenylcyclopropenone sensitization with weekly scalp DPC. Germline values: CDR1 SGHRS, CDR2 YFSETQ. This CDR3 has 15 amino acids. After removal of 4 bases from V and 1 base from J, the junction contained 5 bases not matched to a gene. A word on this clonotype: Its target is unknown.

The rearrangement links TRBV5-1 to TRBJ1-5, with 7 bases that match TRBD1. This specimen consisted of whole blood, obtained in connection with sensitization to the hapten diphenylcyclopropenone (DPC). The origin of this receptor is a woman between 18 and 30 years old with alopecia areata. Some clones in this sample may be carry-over from other donors' samples. The CDR3: CASSPRGASNQPQHF. CDR3 coding DNA: TGCGCCAGCAGCCCCAGGGGGGCGAGCAATCAGCCCCAGCATTTT.